This record concerns one T cell receptor (beta chain) sequence. The antigen remains undetermined. Some clones are missing from TCRdb's copy, which holds only in-frame ones; the method was immunoSEQ multiplex PCR. The table has 150,000 to 200,000 clones, less than 95% seen once. These data are taken from a study of T cell responses to AZD1222 COVID-19 vaccine. The CDR3 spans 14 residues. Germline V gene data show CDR1 as LGHNT and CDR2 as FRNRAP. The V end was cut by 7 bases, the J end by 4 bases, with 16 bases between. Findings of the study overall: Spike-specific TCR breadth rose after two AZD1222 doses, and depth rose as well. Vaccine-related CD4 TCRs covered spike, predominating at 160-218 and 743-854. Nearly half of spike-specific TCRs reportedly target unmutated variant regions. The sample set comprised mostly white British donors with more females, and clonal diversity was possibly underestimated.

The sequencing here drew on peripheral blood, taken on day 0 of AZD1222 vaccination. This chain uses TRBV12-5 with TRBJ1-1; the D is unclear. The origin of this receptor is an adult in good health. The CDR3 protein is CASAPTVSGTEAFF. CDR3 DNA sequence: TGTGCTAGTGCCCCGACTGTGTCTGGCACTGAAGCTTTCTTT.